The TCR beta chain under discussion was sequenced for a study of beta chain features in type 1 diabetes. As for the study in general: Investigators examined 107,917,701 sorted cells across all samples.

This clone was seen more than once but under ten times. Antigen: not known. Study-wide results and caveats: Naive, central memory and Treg TCRB repertoires appeared more alike in patients than in healthy donors. A moderate, significant TCRB CDR3 shortening appeared in type 1 diabetes across four CD4+ subsets.

Trimming pared 6 bases from V and 6 bases from J, leaving 12 bases between. This CDR3 has 13 residues. Germline CDR1 and CDR2: MNHEY and SVGAGI. Expressed TCRB transcripts were sequenced, since all the RNA that had been isolated was reverse transcribed. The method was immunoSEQ multiplex PCR; TCRdb's version includes in-frame clones alone and lacks a portion of them. The sample has some 160,000 clones, approximately 9% seen once. The V and J genes are TRBV6-5 and TRBJ1-5, with D possibly TRBD1 on 5 matching bases. This TCR was sampled from a woman younger than 35 with type 1 diabetes. Sequencing was carried out using central memory CD4+ T cells from blood. CDR3 residues: CASSPGMSQPQHF. DNA of the CDR3: TGTGCCAGCAGCCCAGGGATGAGTCAGCCCCAGCATTTT.